The 14 T cell receptor beta chains presented below share a single source sample, sequenced in a study of cytomegalovirus exposure and HLA in healthy donors (dated by TCRdb to the late 2010s). The library relied on the immunoSEQ multiplex PCR assay. The multiplex PCR relied on a mix of 60 forward primers for TCR Vbeta segments and 13 reverse primers for TCR Jbeta segments. The table comes from immuneACCESS by way of TCRdb, which keeps in-frame sequences with V and J called. Part of the clones is missing from these tables; in studies checked, under half for an unresolved V gene and the rest for unknown reasons. For this sample there are around 190,000 clones; about 80% appear just once. The leading ten clones occupy 3.4% of the sample. The sequencing input was PBMCs. These receptors were taken from a man aged 40-49 years in good health and CMV-seropositive.

This chain joins TRBV19 and TRBJ2-3, with D perhaps matching TRBD1 (6 bases). V lost 5 bases and J lost 8, with 17 bases in between. Per germline, CDR1 LNHDA and CDR2 SQIVND (reference sequence). This CDR3 is built from 14 residues. The CDR3 nucleotides are TGTGCCAGTAGTCCCGACAGGCCTCTCGGTACGCAGTATTTT. Its protein product is CASSPDRPLGTQYF.

There are a few counts of this clone. The gene calls are TRBV5-1 and TRBJ2-7; TRBD2 agrees at 10 bases. Germline assignment: CDR1 SGHRS and CDR2 YFSETQ. The CDR3 runs to 13 residues. The junction had 3 bases not matched to a gene; V was cut back by 3 bases and J by 6 bases. CDR3 amino acids: CASSSGLAVEQYF. The CDR3 coding sequence is TGCGCCAGCAGCTCAGGACTAGCGGTCGAGCAGTACTTC.

The gene calls are TRBV29-1 and TRBJ1-5; 12 nucleotides agree with TRBD1. The CDR3 runs 15 residues. In germline, CDR1 is SQVTM, CDR2 ANQGSEA. The V and J ends lost 4 bases and 7 bases, in that order; junction bases with no gene match: 8. This CDR3 reads CSVVHRDRGLQPQHF. The CDR3 DNA reads TGCAGCGTTGTTCACCGGGACAGGGGGCTGCAGCCCCAGCATTTT.

J is TRBJ1-1 and V is TRBV7-9; no reliable D call. There are 13 residues in the CDR3. Germline CDR1 SEHNR, CDR2 FQNEAQ (reference sequence). Trimming cost V 0 bases and J 8 bases, with 10 bases left between them. The CDR3 spells CASSLAPEVEAFF. In DNA form, the CDR3 reads TGTGCCAGCAGCTTAGCGCCCGAGGTCGAAGCTTTCTTT.

This chain joins TRBV5-1 and TRBJ2-3; possibly TRBD2 for D (6 bases). Germline V gene data show CDR1 as SGHRS and CDR2 as YFSETQ. V lost 4 bases to trimming and J lost 2 bases, with 17 bases between them. CDR3 size: 16 residues. CDR3 residues: CASSIAGTRNTDTQYF. The CDR3 DNA sequence: TGCGCCAGCAGCATAGCCGGGACTCGTAACACAGATACGCAGTATTTT.

J is TRBJ2-1 and V is TRBV6-6, with D uncertain. Trimming removed 0 bases from V and 5 bases from J, with 8 bases in between. The CDR3 length is 14 residues. Germline lookup yields CDR1 MNHNY and CDR2 SVGAGI (reference sequence). This CDR3 reads CASSYSAVHNEQFF. In nucleotides, the CDR3 is TGTGCCAGCAGTTACTCCGCGGTCCACAATGAGCAGTTCTTC.

This chain connects TRBV28 to TRBJ1-4; TRBD1 matches at 9 bases. J gave up 8 bases and V 3 bases, and 4 bases lay outside the gene matches. CDR3 length: 14 residues. CDR1 and CDR2 (germline): MDHEN, SYDVKM. The CDR3 loop reads CASSLGDREEKLFF. CDR3 in DNA: TGTGCCAGCAGTTTGGGGGACAGGGAGGAAAAACTGTTTTTT.

The chain has TRBV6-5 and TRBJ2-2; 8 nucleotides agree with TRBD2. V trimming: 10 bases; J trimming: 2 bases; junction bases outside the gene matches: 6. Germline assignment: CDR1 MNHEY and CDR2 SVGAGI. The length of the CDR3 is 14 residues. The CDR3 loop reads CATGGFINTGELFF. The CDR3 coding sequence is TGTGCCACGGGGGGGTTTATTAACACCGGGGAGCTGTTTTTT.

The J gene is TRBJ2-7, the V gene TRBV18; 8 bases map to TRBD1. From germline, CDR1 is KGHSH and CDR2 LQKENI. This CDR3 comprises 14 residues. The V and J ends lost 4 bases and 3 bases, in that order; junction bases with no gene match: 5. CDR3 amino acids: CASSRPGQDYEQYF. CDR3 sequence (DNA): TGTGCCAGCTCACGCCCGGGACAGGACTACGAGCAGTACTTC. The full variable domain, in which reference TRBV18 and TRBJ2-7 provide the parts outside the CDR3, is NAGVMQNPRHLVRRRGQEARLRCSPMKGHSHVYWYRQLPEEGLKFMVYLQKENIIDESGMPKERFSAEFPKEGPSILRIQQVVRGDSAAYFCASSRPGQDYEQYFGPGTRLTVT.

The gene calls are TRBV2 and TRBJ2-1; TRBD2 matches at 12 bases. The germline V gene has CDR1 SNHLY and CDR2 FYNNEI. The CDR3 consists of 15 residues. With 11 bases clipped from V and 2 bases from J, the junction kept 7 bases outside the gene matches. The CDR3 DNA reads as TGTGCCCCAGGGCCTAGCGGGGGGGCCTACAATGAGCAGTTCTTC. Translation gives CAPGPSGGAYNEQFF.

The chain joins TRBV2 to TRBJ2-3, with D possibly matching TRBD1 (6 bases). Germline V gene sequence: CDR1 SNHLY, CDR2 FYNNEI. The length of the CDR3 is 11 residues. With 11 bases removed from V and 9 bases from J, the gap between germline ends came to 15 bases. The CDR3 bases are TGTGCCGGGACAAGAGCAGGCACGCAGTATTTT. Translated, it gives CAGTRAGTQYF.

The chain uses TRBV6-5 and TRBJ2-5; tentatively, D is TRBD1 (6 bases). V gave up 2 bases and J gave up 5 bases, with 15 bases separating them. The CDR3 has 15 residues. The V gene's germline CDR1 is MNHEY and CDR2 SVGAGI. The DNA for the CDR3 is TGTGCCAGCAGTTACGGGGGCGGCGAATGGGAGACCCAGTACTTC. Its protein product is CASSYGGGEWETQYF.

The V gene is TRBV13, the J gene TRBJ2-7; tentatively, D is TRBD2 (5 bases). This CDR3 has 18 amino acids. V dropped 1 base and J dropped 5 bases, with 24 bases sitting between them. The germline V gene has CDR1 PRHDT and CDR2 FYEKMQ (reference sequence). The CDR3 protein is CASSLAPKRIPEVHEQYF. DNA for the CDR3: TGTGCCAGCAGCTTAGCCCCTAAGCGGATCCCAGAGGTCCACGAGCAGTACTTC.

This chain joins TRBV6-5 and TRBJ1-5, with 7 bases identical to TRBD1. The germline gives CDR1 MNHEY, CDR2 SVGAGI. The CDR3 runs to 15 residues. Trimming cost V 5 bases and J 4 bases; bases outside gene matches: 8. The CDR3 protein is CASSPLTGLNQPQHF. CDR3 in DNA: TGTGCCAGCAGTCCCCTGACAGGGTTAAATCAGCCCCAGCATTTT.